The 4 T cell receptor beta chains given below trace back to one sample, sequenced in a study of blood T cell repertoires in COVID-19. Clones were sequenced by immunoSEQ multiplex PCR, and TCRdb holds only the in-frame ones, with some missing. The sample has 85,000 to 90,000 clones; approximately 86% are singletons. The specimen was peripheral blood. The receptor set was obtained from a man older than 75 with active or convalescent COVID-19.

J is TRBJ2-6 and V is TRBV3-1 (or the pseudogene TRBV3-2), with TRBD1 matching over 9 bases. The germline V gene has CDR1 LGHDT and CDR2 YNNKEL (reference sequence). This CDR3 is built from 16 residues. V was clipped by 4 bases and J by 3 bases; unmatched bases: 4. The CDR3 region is CASSPGTGFGANVLTF. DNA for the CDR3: TGTGCCAGCAGCCCCGGGACAGGGTTTGGGGCCAACGTCCTGACTTTC.

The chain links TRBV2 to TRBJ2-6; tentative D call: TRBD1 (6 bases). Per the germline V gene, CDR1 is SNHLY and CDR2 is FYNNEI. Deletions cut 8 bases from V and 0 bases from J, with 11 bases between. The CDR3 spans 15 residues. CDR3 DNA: TGTGCCAGCGAAGAACAGGGCTCTGGGGCCAACGTCCTGACTTTC. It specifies CASEEQGSGANVLTF.

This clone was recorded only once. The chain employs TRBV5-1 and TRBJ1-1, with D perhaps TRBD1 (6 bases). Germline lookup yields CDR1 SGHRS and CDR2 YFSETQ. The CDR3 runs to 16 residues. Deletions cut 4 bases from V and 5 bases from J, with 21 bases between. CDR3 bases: TGCGCCAGCAGCATAGACAGGCCACCCGGGGGGACTGAAGCTTTCTTT. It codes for CASSIDRPPGGTEAFF.

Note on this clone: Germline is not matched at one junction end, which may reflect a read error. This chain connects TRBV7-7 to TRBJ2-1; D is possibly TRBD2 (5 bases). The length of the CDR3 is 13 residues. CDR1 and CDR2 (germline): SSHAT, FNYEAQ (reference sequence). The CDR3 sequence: CASSLELVGEQFF. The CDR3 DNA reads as TGTGCTAGCAGCTTAGAACTAGTGGGTGAGCAGTTCTTC. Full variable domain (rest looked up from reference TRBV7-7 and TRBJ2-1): GAGVSQSPRYKVTKRGQDVTLRCDPISSHATLYWYQQALGQGPEFLTYFNYEAQPDKSGLPSDRFSAERPEGSISTLTIQRTEQRDSAMYRCASSLELVGEQFFGPGTRLTVL.